Below are 25 T cell receptor beta chains sequenced from a single sample in a study of T cell responses to AZD1222 COVID-19 vaccine. Measured with immunoSEQ multiplex PCR; TCRdb has only the in-frame clones, and not every one. The sample records 120,000 or so clones, roughly nine tenths being singletons. The input for sequencing was peripheral blood, taken on day 0 of AZD1222 vaccination. These TCRs come from an adult in good health.

V gene TRBV2 combines with J gene TRBJ2-3; D remains unclear. V dropped 3 bases and J dropped 2 bases, with 15 bases sitting between them. Germline values: CDR1 SNHLY, CDR2 FYNNEI. This CDR3 contains 16 residues. The CDR3 spells CASSDRSLTSTDTQYF. The CDR3 region has the DNA TGTGCCAGCAGTGACAGATCCTTAACCTCCACAGATACGCAGTATTTT.

This clone was detected once. The genes are TRBV7-9 and TRBJ2-3; D possibly uses TRBD1 or TRBD2 (5 bases each). The CDR3 sequence is 12 residues long. The germline V gene has CDR1 SEHNR and CDR2 FQNEAQ (reference sequence). Trimming shortened V by 4 bases and J by 3 bases, and 5 bases separated the two germline ends. The CDR3 DNA follows: TGTGCCAGCAGCTGGGGGACAGATACGCAGTATTTT. Its protein is CASSWGTDTQYF.

The chain uses TRBV5-1 and TRBJ2-7; unclear D gene. Trimming took 0 bases from V and 6 from J, leaving 10 bases between them. The CDR3 covers 13 residues. CDR1 is SGHRS and CDR2 is YFSETQ in the germline V gene. The CDR3 protein is CASSLDPGREQYF. DNA for the CDR3: TGCGCCAGCAGCTTGGACCCCGGCCGCGAGCAGTACTTC.

V usage is TRBV24-1 and J usage is TRBJ2-7, with 8 bases lining up with TRBD1. The germline V gene encodes CDR1 KGHDR and CDR2 SFDVKD. This CDR3 is 13 amino acids long. Trimming at V came to 6 bases and at J to 2 bases, leaving 2 bases not matched to a gene. CDR3 sequence (DNA): TGTGCCACCAGTAGACAGGGGACCTACGAGCAGTACTTC. Residues: CATSRQGTYEQYF.

The chain combines TRBV5-1 with TRBJ1-1; maybe TRBD1 (5 bases). The V and J ends lost 5 bases and 1 base respectively, with 18 bases between them. Looked up from germline, CDR1 is SGHRS and CDR2 is YFSETQ. The CDR3 runs 16 residues. This chain's CDR3 is CASSYGHSVSNTEAFF. In DNA, the CDR3 is TGCGCCAGCAGTTACGGACATTCTGTTTCGAACACTGAAGCTTTCTTT.

This chain links TRBV20-1 with TRBJ2-5; D is perhaps TRBD1 (5 bases). Germline V gene data show CDR1 as DFQATT and CDR2 as SNEGSKA (reference sequence). The CDR3 totals 11 residues. V was shortened by 6 bases and J by 5 bases, with 10 bases between the two germline ends. The CDR3 loop is CSAAPGETQYF. In nucleotides, the CDR3 is TGCAGTGCGGCCCCAGGGGAGACCCAGTACTTC.

The rearrangement uses TRBV3-1 (or the pseudogene TRBV3-2) and TRBJ2-5; D not certain. V was pared by 3 bases and J by 4 bases, with 3 bases between. CDR1 and CDR2 from the germline V gene are LGHDT and YNNKEL (reference sequence). There are 11 residues in the CDR3. The CDR3 spells CASSQLETQYF. CDR3 sequence (DNA): TGTGCCAGCAGCCAGCTAGAGACCCAGTACTTC.

The chain couples TRBV10-3 to TRBJ1-5; D is unclear. Germline V gene sequence: CDR1 ENHRY, CDR2 SYGVKD. The CDR3 length is 15 residues. Trimming removed 0 bases at V and 8 bases at J, with 14 bases between. CDR3 protein: CAISESRSPGEPQHF. CDR3 sequence (DNA): TGTGCCATCAGTGAGTCTCGCAGTCCCGGGGAGCCCCAGCATTTT.

This clone has only a few counts. The V call is TRBV6-2 or TRBV6-3, the J call TRBJ2-7; D may be TRBD1 (5 bases). Trimming took off 0 bases at V and 6 bases at J, with 12 bases between the two ends. Germline V gene lookup returns CDR1 MNHEY and CDR2 SVGEGT. This CDR3 is 14 amino acids long. CDR3 sequence: CASSYSGLPSEQYF. The CDR3 nucleotides read TGTGCCAGCAGTTACTCGGGGCTCCCCTCCGAGCAGTACTTC.

V and J are TRBV11-2 and TRBJ2-1; D unresolved. Trimming took off 4 bases at V and 9 bases at J, with 10 bases between the two ends. The CDR3 extends over 12 amino acids. The germline V gene encodes CDR1 SGHAT and CDR2 FQNNGV. The CDR3 nucleotides are TGTGCCAGCAGCTCCTCTCAAGGTGAGCAGTTCTTC. Encoded protein: CASSSSQGEQFF.

The chain carries TRBV25-1 and TRBJ2-3, with a weak D call TRBD2 (7 bases). V was trimmed by 8 bases and J by 2 bases, leaving 14 bases between them. The CDR3 consists of 14 residues. CDR1 is MGHDK, CDR2 SYGVNS, per germline. The CDR3 region has the DNA TGTGCCAGCTCCGAGGGGGGGCCCACAGATACGCAGTATTTT. This gives the protein CASSEGGPTDTQYF.

This sequence joins TRBV5-1 and TRBJ2-2; 8 bases line up with TRBD2. V shed 2 bases and J 3 bases; nucleotides not matched to a gene: 3. Germline V gene sequence: CDR1 SGHRS, CDR2 YFSETQ. The CDR3 is made up of 15 amino acids. The CDR3: CASSLAGEYTGELFF. The DNA for the CDR3 is TGCGCCAGCAGCTTAGCGGGAGAGTACACCGGGGAGCTGTTTTTT.

The chain is built from TRBV15 and TRBJ2-1, with D maybe TRBD2 (6 bases). The CDR3 has 14 residues. Per the germline V gene, CDR1 is LNHNV and CDR2 is YYDKDF (reference sequence). Between the trimmed V and J ends, which lost 0 bases and 8 bases, there was a span of 11 bases. CDR3 region: CATSRDRASDEQFF. In DNA, the CDR3 is TGTGCCACCAGCAGAGATAGGGCTAGCGATGAGCAGTTCTTC.

The rearrangement uses TRBV5-1 and TRBJ2-3; 9 nucleotides align to TRBD1. The J segment lost 2 bases and the V segment lost 4 bases, leaving 11 bases of the junction unmatched. Germline V gene lookup returns CDR1 SGHRS and CDR2 YFSETQ. This CDR3 region has 17 residues. CDR3 sequence: CASSRVRRDRDTDTQYF. DNA for the CDR3: TGCGCCAGCAGCCGAGTCCGCCGGGACAGGGACACAGATACGCAGTATTTT. Complete variable domain (other parts from reference TRBV5-1 and TRBJ2-3): KAGVTQTPRYLIKTRGQQVTLSCSPISGHRSVSWYQQTPGQGLQFLFEYFSETQRNKGNFPGRFSGRQFSNSRSEMNVSTLELGDSALYLCASSRVRRDRDTDTQYFGPGTRLTVL.

The rearrangement uses TRBV6-5 and TRBJ1-5; D call uncertain. Per germline, CDR1 MNHEY and CDR2 SVGAGI. The CDR3 covers 13 residues. V was cut by 5 bases and J by 9 bases, with 14 bases left in between. The DNA of the CDR3 is TGTGCCAGCAGTCGGAACAGCGAAGGGCCCCAGCATTTT. The encoded protein is CASSRNSEGPQHF.

This chain links TRBV28 with TRBJ2-7, with TRBD2 as a possible D gene (5 bases). The CDR3 is 16 amino acids. Per the germline V gene, CDR1 is MDHEN and CDR2 is SYDVKM. Trimming removed 7 bases at V and 4 bases at J, with 23 bases between. This chain's CDR3 is CASNPGGQRLPYEQYF. CDR3 bases: TGTGCCAGCAACCCAGGAGGTCAGCGCCTTCCTTACGAGCAGTACTTC.

The chain carries TRBV6-4 and TRBJ2-3, with 7 positions matching TRBD1. V trimming: 4 bases; J trimming: 4 bases; junction bases outside the gene matches: 5. The CDR3 is made up of 14 amino acids. Germline CDR1 and CDR2: MRHNA and SNTAGT. CDR3 DNA: TGTGCCAGCAGTGGACAGGGTGTGCCAGATACGCAGTATTTT. Its translation: CASSGQGVPDTQYF.

The chain uses TRBV6-2 or TRBV6-3 and TRBJ2-5; TRBD2 matches 8 bases. CDR3 size: 16 residues. Germline V gives CDR1 MNHEY, CDR2 SVGEGT. V shed 2 bases, J shed 2 bases, and the junction held 7 bases outside the gene matches. CDR3 bases: TGTGCCAGCAGTTACCACAAACTAGCGGCTCAAGAGACCCAGTACTTC. Its protein product is CASSYHKLAAQETQYF.

The V and J genes are TRBV5-1 and TRBJ2-1, with 7 bases identical to TRBD1. Germline V gene lookup returns CDR1 SGHRS and CDR2 YFSETQ. The V segment lost 7 bases and the J segment 4 bases; nucleotides outside the gene matches: 5. This CDR3 region has 13 residues. CDR3 region: CASRRQGYNEQFF. Written as DNA, the CDR3 is TGCGCCAGCCGGCGACAGGGTTACAATGAGCAGTTCTTC.

The chain links TRBV19 to TRBJ2-7, with D tentatively TRBD1 (6 bases). The germline V gene has CDR1 LNHDA and CDR2 SQIVND (reference sequence). This CDR3 spans 14 amino acids. V was shortened by 3 bases and J by 4 bases, with 13 bases between the two germline ends. The CDR3 DNA reads as TGTGCCAGTAGTATGGGTCAGGGGCCTTACGAGCAGTACTTC. It encodes CASSMGQGPYEQYF. Filled out from reference TRBV19 and TRBJ2-7, the complete variable domain reads DGGITQSPKYLFRKEGQNVTLSCEQNLNHDAMYWYRQDPGQGLRLIYYSQIVNDFQKGDIAEGYSVSREKKESFPLTVTSAQKNPTAFYLCASSMGQGPYEQYFGPGTRLTVT.

CDR3 sequence: CAISEQFYNEQFF. The CDR3 DNA reads as TGTGCCATCAGTGAACAGTTTTACAATGAGCAGTTCTTC. This chain links TRBV10-3 with TRBJ2-1; D gene uncertain. This CDR3 has 13 amino acids. V lost 3 bases to trimming and J lost 4 bases, with 7 bases between them. The germline gives CDR1 ENHRY, CDR2 SYGVKD.

The CDR3 spells CASRKGLAGGRGRNEQFF. DNA for the CDR3: TGTGCCAGCAGAAAGGGACTAGCGGGAGGGCGGGGGCGCAATGAGCAGTTCTTC. V and J are TRBV2 and TRBJ2-1; 16 bases line up with TRBD2. The CDR3 is 18 amino acids. Germline V CDR1 and CDR2: SNHLY, FYNNEI. J lost 6 bases, V lost 6 bases, and 11 bases had no gene match.

This sequence joins TRBV7-2 and TRBJ2-1, with D perhaps being TRBD1 or TRBD2 (5 bases each). V was trimmed by 5 bases and J by 7 bases, leaving 18 bases between them. The CDR3 runs to 15 residues. Germline lookup yields CDR1 SGHTA and CDR2 FQGNSA. CDR3 in DNA: TGTGCCAGCAGCCTCCAACCCGGGACGGGGAATGAGCAGTTCTTC. This encodes CASSLQPGTGNEQFF.

This chain connects TRBV12-3 or TRBV12-4 to TRBJ2-2, with D uncertain. Trimming pared 5 bases from V and 7 bases from J, leaving 11 bases between. The length of the CDR3 is 13 residues. In nucleotides, the CDR3 is TGTGCCAGCAGTACGAGACAAGACGGGGAGCTGTTTTTT. Its protein product is CASSTRQDGELFF.

The genes are TRBV4-3 and TRBJ2-1, with 12 nucleotides matching TRBD2. Trimming at V came to 0 bases and at J to 9 bases, leaving 9 bases not matched to a gene. The CDR3 loop spans 17 amino acids. The germline V gene encodes CDR1 LGHNA and CDR2 YSLEER. CDR3 nucleotide sequence: TGCGCCAGCAGCCAAGATTCGACTAGCGGGAGATCTGGTGAGCAGTTCTTC. Protein product: CASSQDSTSGRSGEQFF.